This T cell receptor beta chain was found in a study of shared clonotypes between healthy human individuals. Across the study: For every donor, three CD4 naive, three CD4 memory, two CD8 naive and one CD8 memory plates were used.

For every subset, genomic DNA was evenly distributed across several immunoSEQ plates. Authors' analysis steps: Owing to the provision of junction-only sequences devoid of quality scores by immunoSEQ, filtering differed. The table came from immunoSEQ multiplex PCR; TCRdb's copy has only in-frame clones and leaves some out. The V and J calls and clone size were taken over from that table, and D and trimming were inferred from the DNA. Of some 2 million clones in the sample, 90% to 95% were seen once. CDR1 is SGHRS, CDR2 YFSETQ, per germline. The V and J ends lost 4 bases and 0 bases, in that order; junction bases with no gene match: 10. The CDR3 is 18 amino acids.

V gene TRBV5-1 combines with J gene TRBJ1-4; 9 bases are a match to TRBD1. The sequencing sample was made of naive CD4+ T cells sorted from blood. Stated subset: CD45RA+ positively selected. This receptor was taken from a man aged 18 to 29 in good health. The chain's CDR3 is CASSPRDRDISTNEKLFF. The CDR3 region has the DNA TGCGCCAGCAGCCCGCGGGACAGGGATATTTCAACTAATGAAAAACTGTTTTTT.